The source of this TCR beta chain is a study of T cell responses to AZD1222 COVID-19 vaccine. Study-level results: Baseline testing showed seropositivity in only six or seven AZD1222 recipients. Spike as a whole was targeted by vaccine-associated CD4 TCRs, dominant at 160-218 and 743-854. White British people made up most donors, females outnumbered males, and clonal diversity was possibly underestimated. Compared with day 0, the breadth and depth of the Spike-specific TCR repertoire rose significantly after two doses of AZD1222.

For this clone: Its target is not known.

The protocol was immunoSEQ multiplex PCR, while the TCRdb copy is restricted to in-frame clones and leaves out a portion. The data contain roughly 120,000 clones, approximately 90% of them singletons. This CDR3 has 16 amino acids. CDR1 LNHDA and CDR2 SQIVND come from the germline V gene (reference sequence). With 1 base removed from V and 6 bases from J, the gap between germline ends came to 16 bases. This clonotype originated in an adult who received the AZD1222 COVID-19 vaccine. The sample consisted of peripheral blood, taken 28 days after the second AZD1222 dose. The chain recombines TRBV19 with TRBJ2-1; the D gene could be TRBD1 or TRBD2 (5 bases each). This CDR3 is CASSIGRLPRGNEQFF. CDR3 in DNA: TGTGCCAGTAGTATAGGACGCCTCCCGAGGGGCAATGAGCAGTTCTTC.